This TCR beta chain originates from a study of blood T cell repertoires in COVID-19 (dated by TCRdb to 2020 to 2021). Background on the whole study: The collaborator samples originated in the United States, Italy and Spain and spanned the acute and convalescent phases of COVID-19. A de-identified subject ID, COVID-19 status, age in years and sex were almost always included in the sample metadata. The samples were drawn from two sources: the first 160 participants of the ongoing ImmuneRACE study, and 1,200 or so subjects contributed by 6 global collaborators. Subjects who had been exposed to COVID-19, were actively infected with it, or had recovered from it provided the deeply sampled blood TCRbeta repertoires that made up the dataset. The repertoires were made available in a free public database intended to serve as a resource for research on the immune response to SARS-CoV-2. The material from the prospective study consisted of cDNA or gDNA derived from T cells, B-cell-depleted T cells, or PBMCs. Where available, HLA class I and class II types were taken from metadata supplied by the sample provider and were not determined by assay-based typing. General conclusions and limits of the study: The quantity of clinical and demographic metadata differed by source and by participant and was supplied without curation.

Notes on this clone: It has no known antigen specificity. No much larger clone is present one base from it, and per-base qualities are unavailable.

The collaborating institutions used their own protocols to collect whole blood in K2EDTA tubes. For TCRbeta analysis, collaborator samples were shipped as frozen whole blood, as isolated PBMCs, or as DNA extracted from either sample type. TCRbeta CDR3 regions were amplified from genomic DNA by means of the immunoSEQ Assay, a bias-controlled multiplex PCR. The authors' pipeline ran thus. The number of nucleated cells in each sample was estimated by amplification of reference gene primers within the assay. Sequence reads were collapsed and filtered to measure the absolute abundance of every unique TCRbeta CDR3 rearrangement. For each sample, productive Simpson clonality was calculated by taking the square root of Simpson's diversity index across productive rearrangements. TCRdb took this table from immuneACCESS and kept in-frame rearrangements with V and J called. Such tables lack part of the clones; where checked against another copy, unresolved V genes explain under half of the gap, and the rest is unexplained. V and J calls and clone size follow that table, whereas D and trimming were derived from the DNA. The sample profile shows 200,000 to 250,000 clones; about 85% of them were found once. Of the sample, 20% is held by the ten largest clones.

This clonotype originated in a man aged 30 to 39 with active or convalescent COVID-19. Sample: peripheral blood.

The bases read TGTGCCAGCCACCACGTGGGAGGAAGCTCCTACAATGAGCAGTTCTTC. This codes for CASHHVGGSSYNEQFF. The sequence joins TRBV9 to TRBJ2-1; a tentative D match to TRBD2 spans 6 bases. V is cut by 7 bases and J by 0 bases, and the space between the germline ends is 17 bases. Looking up the germline V gene yields CDR1 SGDLS and CDR2 YYNGEE. From cysteine to phenylalanine, the CDR3 is 16 amino acids long. The sequence is cut down to CDR3 DNA, 48 bases in frame from base 1.